What follows is one TCR beta chain and its context. The assay was immunoSEQ multiplex PCR, and TCRdb's table has in-frame clones only and misses some. The sample lists over 10,000 clones, 85% to 95% seen once, with about an eighth in the top ten. The V and J ends lost 5 bases and 4 bases, in that order; junction bases with no gene match: 15. This CDR3 is built from 19 residues. Germline V gene data show CDR1 as SNHLY and CDR2 as FYNNEI. The entry originates in a study of control samples from healthy donors and cancer patients. The TCR was taken from a man older than 75 with lung cancer. The sample consisted of PBMCs. The V and J genes are TRBV2 and TRBJ1-5, with 12 positions matching TRBD1. Written as DNA, the CDR3 is TGTGCCAGCAGTATCTCCCGGGACAGGGGGCCTCGTGGAAATCAGCCCCAGCATTTT. Residues: CASSISRDRGPRGNQPQHF.